This note documents a single T cell receptor (beta chain) sequence. These data belong to a study of blood T cell repertoires in COVID-19. The wider study: T cells, B-cell-depleted T cells, or PBMCs supplied cDNA or gDNA.

Recovered participants had two consecutive negative NP/OP PCR tests, healthcare professional clearance, or symptom resolution. The CDR3 has 13 amino acids. Germline V gives CDR1 LNHDA, CDR2 SQIVND (reference sequence). V was pared by 6 bases and J by 6 bases, with 7 bases of the junction left unmatched. Repertoires were generated with immunoSEQ multiplex PCR, while TCRdb's copy carries only in-frame clones and drops some. The repertoire holds roughly 500,000 clones, with approximately 87% as singletons. The receptor was derived from a woman aged 40 to 49 who had recovered from COVID-19. J is TRBJ1-2 and V is TRBV19; TRBD1 aligns across 7 bases. The sequenced sample was PBMCs or T cells enriched from blood (not recorded which). The CDR3 coding sequence is TGTGCCAGTAGACAGGGGAGTGGAGATGGCTACACCTTC. It translates to CASRQGSGDGYTF. Variable domain in full (rest from reference TRBV19 and TRBJ1-2): DGGITQSPKYLFRKEGQNVTLSCEQNLNHDAMYWYRQDPGQGLRLIYYSQIVNDFQKGDIAEGYSVSREKKESFPLTVTSAQKNPTAFYLCASRQGSGDGYTFGSGTRLTVV.